This T cell receptor beta chain was captured in a study of shared clonotypes between healthy human individuals. Produced via immunoSEQ multiplex PCR; TCRdb's table is partial and in-frame only. This table has roughly 1,000,000 clones, about four fifths appearing once. The healthy adult donors were HIV-negative and reported no recent acute infections or vaccinations. With V trimmed by 4 bases and J by 7 bases, 5 bases remained unmatched. The CDR3 is 15 amino acids. The germline V gene has CDR1 SGHDN and CDR2 FVKESK. This clonotype originated in a man aged 18 to 29 in good health. Some clones in this sample may be carry-over from other donors' samples. This chain connects TRBV14 to TRBJ2-1, with 12 bases lining up with TRBD2. Sequenced sample: memory CD4+ T cells from PBMCs. Specified subset: CD45RA-negative fraction. Here the CDR3 DNA reads TGTGCCAGCAGCCTGCGACTAGCGGGAGCGAATGAGCAGTTCTTC. Amino acid sequence: CASSLRLAGANEQFF.